The sequence of this TCR beta chain was determined in a study of cytomegalovirus exposure and HLA in healthy donors. Study-wide results and limits: Most of the TCR beta V segments (in an earlier analysis) were productive either about 90% or about 30% of the time.

Primers: 60 Vbeta forward and 13 Jbeta reverse. The data were produced by immunoSEQ multiplex PCR, yet TCRdb's version contains in-frame clones alone and is incomplete. The repertoire consists of about 140,000 clones, with about 75% occurring once and the leading ten covering about 3.5%. About this clone itself: Its antigen is unknown.

Trimming cost V 6 bases and J 6 bases, with 14 bases left between them. Germline V gene data show CDR1 as MDHEN and CDR2 as SYDVKM. CDR3 length equals 13 residues. This rearrangement joins TRBV28 to TRBJ1-2, with a tentative D call TRBD1 (5 bases). The sequence came from a man aged 40-55 years in good health and CMV-seronegative. Material for sequencing was PBMCs. The CDR3 DNA reads TGTGCCAGCAGGGTCCGACAGTATGATGGCTACACCTTC. Protein: CASRVRQYDGYTF.